This TCR beta chain originates from a study of T cell responses to AZD1222 COVID-19 vaccine (dated by TCRdb to about 2021). Notes on the research overall: TCR sequencing covered roughly 230 trial participants: around 210 given two doses of AZD1222 and around 25 given two doses of MenACWY control vaccine. Trial participants were enrolled by age into 18-55, 56-69 and 70-plus year subgroups, with roughly 160, 29 and 62 TCR-sequenced participants respectively. On the study overall, not on this receptor specifically: Conclusions about previously exposed vaccinees are limited, since just five to seven AZD1222 recipients were seropositive for SARS-CoV-2 at baseline. The 56-69-year group was small, and its depth increase did not reach significance, likely because of low power. After two AZD1222 doses, spike-specific TCR breadth and depth were significantly higher than at day 0 and than in MenACWY recipients. Participants were mostly white British and included more females than males, and it was suggested by the authors that clonal diversity may have been underestimated. The whole spike protein was spanned by vaccine-associated CD4 TCRs, and dominant responses were seen in regions 160-218 and 743-854. Because no samples from the day 14 peak response were available, repertoires could be characterized only after the peak T cell response. Reportedly, close to half of the unique spike-specific TCRs recognized epitopes lying outside the regions that are mutated in the B.1.351 and B.1.1.7 variants.

The CDR3 regions of human TCRbeta chains were analyzed by immunosequencing. For the original study's pipeline: TCRs in the repertoires were compared against a reference library of SARS-CoV-2-specific TCRs that had been generated with the MIRA antigen-specificity platform. Breadth meant the fraction of unique TCRs that were SARS-CoV-2-associated, whereas depth meant the fraction of total T cells that were SARS-CoV-2-associated. Using the MIRA data, each spike-specific TCR was mapped to the spike region that the TCR reacts to and placed in a CD4 or CD8 class. Log10-transformed breadth and depth values were compared by one-way ANOVA with Sidak's multiple comparisons tests. TCRdb holds this immuneACCESS table with in-frame rearrangements only. Some clones are missing; in checked studies, unresolved V genes explain under half, and the rest has no known cause. From that table come the V and J calls and clone size; the DNA was used to work out D and trimming. The sample table records 120,000 or so clones; around 80% of these occur just once. Approximately 26% of the sample goes to the ten largest clones.

A remark on this clone: This clone's antigen is unknown. No base qualities exist here, and no much larger clone lies one base off it.

Measured from the cysteine to the phenylalanine, the CDR3 is 13 residues long. Only the CDR3 region is kept as DNA, spanning 39 bases read in frame from base 1. Trimming takes 6 bases from V and 3 bases from J, and the germline ends sit 11 bases apart. This specimen's time point label, interpreted: about 28 days (+/-7) after the second vaccine dose. AZD1222 recipients whose second dose came at about 4 weeks and those whose second dose came at about 12 weeks were combined into one group, since spike-specific TCR depth and breadth did not differ between the two schedules. Samples from vaccinated people were obtained from the UK trials COV001 and COV002, which included a single-blind randomized controlled phase 2/3 trial of AZD1222 (ChAdOx1 nCoV-19) in healthy adults. Trial participant PBMC samples were collected at day 0 and day 28 after the second dose for TCRbeta chain sequencing.

The sample consisted of peripheral blood, taken 28 days after the second AZD1222 dose. The sequence was obtained from an adult who received the AZD1222 COVID-19 vaccine. The rearranged chain carries TRBV12-3 or TRBV12-4 and TRBJ2-5; 6 matching bases give a weak D call of TRBD2. CDR3 sequence: CASSVWGEETQYF. The DNA sequence is given as TGTGCCAGCAGCGTCTGGGGGGAAGAGACCCAGTACTTC.